The clone carrying this TCR beta chain appeared many times. TCRdb called the 5' RACE reads again in MiXCR, with one record for every CDR3 protein. In the table there are roughly 170,000 distinct CDR3 sequences, around 9.6% of which are singletons. The CDR3 spans 13 residues. Germline lookup yields CDR1 SGHKS and CDR2 YYEKEE (reference sequence). V lost 4 bases, J lost 12 bases, and 17 bases lay in between. This specimen belongs to a study of CD8 T cells in ankylosing spondylitis. The material sequenced was blood, either unsorted or a sorted T cell fraction (not recorded which). This chain connects TRBV5-5 to TRBJ2-1; tentatively, D is TRBD1 or TRBD2 (5 bases each). This TCR came from a female donor with ankylosing spondylitis or in good health (not recorded which). The CDR3 spells CASSPGLELMQFF. In nucleotides, the CDR3 is TGTGCCAGCAGCCCGGGGCTGGAGCTAATGCAGTTCTTC.